The clone carrying this T cell receptor beta chain has just a few counts. Its target is unknown. The table came from immunoSEQ multiplex PCR; TCRdb's copy has only in-frame clones and leaves some out. The table lists 20,000 to 25,000 clones, approximately 79% of them singletons. These data originate in a study of T cell responses to AZD1222 COVID-19 vaccine. Whole-study findings and limits: The reported proportion of spike-specific TCRs targeting unmutated variant regions was nearly half. CD4 TCRs covered the whole spike, strongest at regions 160-218 and 743-854.

Sequencing was performed on peripheral blood, taken on day 0 of AZD1222 vaccination. The TCR comes from an adult in good health.

CDR3 nucleotide sequence: TGTGCCGTACAGGGGGGATCGAACACCGGGGAGCTGTTTTTT. It is translated as CAVQGGSNTGELFF. The rearrangement links TRBV24-1 to TRBJ2-2, with TRBD1 matching 8 bases. Germline values: CDR1 KGHDR, CDR2 SFDVKD. The CDR3 is made up of 14 amino acids. The trim removed 12 bases at V and 0 bases at J, leaving 5 bases unmatched.